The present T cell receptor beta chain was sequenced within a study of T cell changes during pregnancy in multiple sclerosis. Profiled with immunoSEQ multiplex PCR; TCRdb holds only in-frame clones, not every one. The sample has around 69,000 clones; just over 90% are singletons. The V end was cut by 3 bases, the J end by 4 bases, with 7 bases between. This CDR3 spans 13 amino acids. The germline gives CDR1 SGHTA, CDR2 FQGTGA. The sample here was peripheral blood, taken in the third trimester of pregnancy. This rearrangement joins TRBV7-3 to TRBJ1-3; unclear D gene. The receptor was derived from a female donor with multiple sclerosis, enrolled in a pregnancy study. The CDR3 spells CASSFLPGNTIYF. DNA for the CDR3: TGTGCCAGCAGCTTCCTACCAGGAAACACCATATATTTT.